The 8 T cell receptor beta chains in this list originate from one sample, sequenced in a study of neurological immune-mediated disorders. TCRdb analysed the 5' RACE reads with MiXCR anew, one entry per CDR3 protein. The repertoire holds about 50,000 distinct CDR3 sequences, with about 15% as singletons. Sequencing was done on a sample of PBMCs. The origin of the receptors is a man aged 60 to 75 in good health.

This clonotype was observed at least ten times. The chain joins TRBV20-1 to TRBJ2-6; TRBD1 matches 7 bases. Per germline, CDR1 DFQATT and CDR2 SNEGSKA (reference sequence). The CDR3 extends over 15 amino acids. V gave up 1 base and J gave up 2 bases; unmatched junction bases: 2. CDR3: CSARVGQTGANVLTF. CDR3 DNA sequence: TGCAGTGCTAGAGTGGGACAGACTGGGGCCAACGTCCTGACTTTC.

Of note for this clonotype: Just one base apart from a much larger clone, this may be a read error. V gene TRBV9 combines with J gene TRBJ2-2, with 7 bases aligning to TRBD1. The CDR3 length is 14 residues. The ends lost 5 bases at V and 7 bases at J; junction bases unmatched: 8. Germline CDR1 and CDR2: SGDLS and YYNGEE. CDR3 sequence (DNA): TGTGCCAGCAGACTGTCAGGGGGAAGCGGGGAGCTGTTTTTT. This sequence encodes CASRLSGGSGELFF.

At least ten counts were recorded for this clonotype. This chain joins TRBV7-2 and TRBJ2-1, with D unclear. This CDR3 has 13 residues. Germline loops: CDR1 SGHTA, CDR2 FQGNSA. V gave up 4 bases and J gave up 2 bases, with 6 bases separating them. The CDR3 DNA follows: TGTGCCAGCAGCTGGCGAGCCTACAATGAGCAGTTCTTC. Encoded protein: CASSWRAYNEQFF.

This clonotype was counted ten times or more. V gene TRBV6-6 combines with J gene TRBJ2-7, with 12 bases that match TRBD2. Germline CDR1 MNHNY, CDR2 SVGAGI (reference sequence). Trimming removed 4 bases from V and 3 bases from J; junction bases left unmatched: 4. The length of the CDR3 is 15 residues. CDR3 coding DNA: TGTGCCAGCAGTTTGACTAGCGGGAGCGTCTACGAGCAGTACTTC. Amino acid sequence: CASSLTSGSVYEQYF.

This clonotype was counted many times. The genes are TRBV7-2 and TRBJ2-2; 10 nucleotides line up with TRBD2. The J segment lost 7 bases and the V segment lost 2 bases, leaving 13 bases of the junction unmatched. The V gene's germline CDR1 is SGHTA and CDR2 FQGNSA. The CDR3 runs to 18 residues. DNA for the CDR3: TGTGCCAGCAGCTTAATCGCTAGCGGGAGACCCGTGGGCGGGGAGCTGTTTTTT. Amino acid sequence: CASSLIASGRPVGGELFF.

This clonotype was picked up many times. The rearrangement joins TRBV4-1 to TRBJ1-2, with 8 bases that match TRBD1. The germline V gene encodes CDR1 MGHRA and CDR2 YSYEKL. This CDR3 region has 15 residues. V lost 2 bases to trimming and J lost 7 bases; unmatched junction nucleotides: 9. The CDR3 is CASSQRDRGTIGYTF. The CDR3 DNA is TGCGCCAGCAGCCAACGAGACAGGGGTACGATTGGCTACACCTTC.

In its sample, this clonotype was seen many times. The chain links TRBV2 to TRBJ2-7; TRBD2 matches 11 bases. The J segment lost 4 bases and the V segment lost 6 bases, leaving 8 bases of the junction unmatched. Germline V gene sequence: CDR1 SNHLY, CDR2 FYNNEI. There are 15 residues in the CDR3. DNA of the CDR3: TGTGCCAGCAGGGTAACTAGCGGGAGAATTTACGAGCAGTACTTC. The encoded protein is CASRVTSGRIYEQYF.

This clonotype occurred many times. V gene TRBV7-9 combines with J gene TRBJ2-5; 10 bases fit TRBD1. V lost 1 base, J lost 5 bases, and 4 bases stayed unmatched. This CDR3 has 15 residues. Germline values: CDR1 SEHNR, CDR2 FQNEAQ (reference sequence). The CDR3 nucleotides read TGTGCCAGCAGCTTAGGGGACAGGGGTACGGAGACCCAGTACTTC. It yields the protein CASSLGDRGTETQYF. Together with reference TRBV7-9 and TRBJ2-5, the CDR3 gives the full variable domain: DTGVSQNPRHKITKRGQNVTFRCDPISEHNRLYWYRQTLGQGPEFLTYFQNEAQLEKSRLLSDRFSAERPKGSFSTLEIQRTEQGDSAMYLCASSLGDRGTETQYFGPGTRLLVL.